Below, one TCR beta chain is given with its context. Its target antigen remains unknown. Qualities for individual bases were not recorded, and no much larger clone is one base off. Library prep was done by PCR. The instrument given in TCRdb is Illumina HiSeq 2500. To normalize quantification of the TCRbeta repertoire, the TCR libraries were built with molecular barcoding that relied on unique molecular identifiers. TCRdb applied fastp at Q25 and MiXCR to the public reads, then kept only in-frame beta chains. Rows with one shared CDR3 protein collapse into an entry with the most common genes and DNA. The sample profile shows about 870,000 distinct CDR3 sequences; 15% to 20% of them were found once. The biggest ten clones account for roughly 4.8% of the sample. This sample stems from a study of T-cell reconstitution after alpha-beta-depleted transplantation in children (dated by TCRdb to about 2016). Regarding the study in general: Using TCR repertoire profiling, the study quantitatively followed how T-cell immune reconstitution unfolded in children after TCRalphabeta/CD19-depleted allogeneic hematopoietic cell transplantation.

In light of the paper, this sample's treatment or condition label describes: allogeneic hematopoietic cell transplantation with graft depleted of TCRalphabeta T cells and CD19 B cells. The transplant recipients were children given TCRalphabeta/CD19-depleted allogeneic hematopoietic cell grafts. For CDR1 and CDR2, the germline V gene lists LGHNA and YNFKEQ. From cysteine to phenylalanine, the CDR3 is 14 amino acids long. Only the CDR3 DNA is retained, 42 bases long and in frame from the first base. The junction shows trimming of 3 bases on V and 5 bases on J, and the gene matches do not reach 3 bases of it. Results the study describes overall, beyond this receptor: The frequencies of hyperexpanded clones fell over the following months, and after one year, T-cell counts and TCRbeta diversity were mostly attributed to newly produced T cells. The high TCRbeta diversity at day 60 in some patients was ascribed to recipient T cells and intrathymic progenitors that had survived conditioning. The apparently early alphabetaT-cell count recovery about two months after transplant was reportedly dependent on only several hundred rapidly expanded clones derived from non-depleted graft cells.

Sample: PBMCs, mostly from graft donor cells, taken 360 days after TCRalphabeta/CD19-depleted stem cell transplant. Here the chain combines TRBV4-2 and TRBJ1-4; 7 middle bases align to TRBD1. The source of this sequence is a male patient aged 10-17 years who had a stem cell transplant for acute lymphoblastic leukemia, so the T cells may come from the graft donor. Here the CDR3 is given as CASSHRGGNEKLFF. The nucleotides read TGTGCCAGCAGCCACAGGGGGGGAAATGAAAAACTGTTTTTT.